This TCR beta chain was sequenced for a study of siplizumab effects on memory and regulatory T cells. About this clone: This specimen includes other DNA sequences encoding the same CDR3.

From germline, CDR1 is SGHRS and CDR2 YFSETQ. This CDR3 comprises 13 residues. V lost 4 bases to trimming and J lost 2 bases, with 9 bases between them. Every sample had some 100,000 of its TCR templates assayed. The table came from immunoSEQ multiplex PCR; TCRdb's copy has only in-frame clones and leaves some out. The sample records 100,000 or so clones, 80% to 95% being singletons. Sequencing used CD4+ T cells sorted from blood. The chain couples TRBV5-1 to TRBJ2-5; a weak D match, TRBD1 (6 bases). This receptor was obtained from a human donor in good health. Some clones in this sample may be carry-over from other donors' samples. CDR3 DNA: TGCGCCAGCAGCCCTGGACAGCAAGAGACCCAGTACTTC. Encoded protein: CASSPGQQETQYF.